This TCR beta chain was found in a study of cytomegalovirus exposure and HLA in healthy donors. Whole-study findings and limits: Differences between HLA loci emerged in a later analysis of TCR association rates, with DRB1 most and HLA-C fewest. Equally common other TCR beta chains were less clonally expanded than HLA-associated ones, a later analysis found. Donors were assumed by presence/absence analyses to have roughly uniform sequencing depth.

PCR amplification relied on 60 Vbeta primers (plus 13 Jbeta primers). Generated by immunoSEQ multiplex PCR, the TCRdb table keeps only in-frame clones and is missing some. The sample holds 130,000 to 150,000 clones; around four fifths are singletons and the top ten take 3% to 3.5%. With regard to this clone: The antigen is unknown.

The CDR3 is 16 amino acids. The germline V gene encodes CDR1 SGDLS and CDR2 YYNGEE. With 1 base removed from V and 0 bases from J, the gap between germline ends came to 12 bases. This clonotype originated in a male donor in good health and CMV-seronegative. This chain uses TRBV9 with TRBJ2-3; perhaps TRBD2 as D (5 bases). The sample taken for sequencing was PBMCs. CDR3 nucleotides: TGTGCCAGCAGCGTAAGCCCGCGGGTGAGCACAGATACGCAGTATTTT. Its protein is CASSVSPRVSTDTQYF. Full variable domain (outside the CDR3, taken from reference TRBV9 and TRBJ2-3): DSGVTQTPKHLITATGQRVTLRCSPRSGDLSVYWYQQSLDQGLQFLIQYYNGEERAKGNILERFSAQQFPDLHSELNLSSLELGDSALYFCASSVSPRVSTDTQYFGPGTRLTVL.